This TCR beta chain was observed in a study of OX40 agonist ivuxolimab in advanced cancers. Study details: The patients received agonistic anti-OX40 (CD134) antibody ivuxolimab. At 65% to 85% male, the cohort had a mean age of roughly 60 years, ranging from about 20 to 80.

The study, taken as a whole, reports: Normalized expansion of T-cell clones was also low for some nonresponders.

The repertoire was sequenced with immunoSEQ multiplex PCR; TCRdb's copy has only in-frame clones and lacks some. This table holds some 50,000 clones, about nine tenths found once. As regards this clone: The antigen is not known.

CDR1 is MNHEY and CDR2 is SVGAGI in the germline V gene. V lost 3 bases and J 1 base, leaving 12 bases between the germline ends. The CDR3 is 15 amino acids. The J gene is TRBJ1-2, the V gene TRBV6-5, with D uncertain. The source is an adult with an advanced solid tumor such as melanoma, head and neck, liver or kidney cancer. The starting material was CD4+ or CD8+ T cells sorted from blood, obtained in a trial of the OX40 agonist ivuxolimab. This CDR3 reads CASSYKLGGNYGYTF. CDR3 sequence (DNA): TGTGCCAGCAGTTATAAGCTAGGTGGTAACTATGGCTACACCTTC.